This T cell receptor (beta chain) was sequenced in a study of shared clonotypes between healthy human individuals. Study findings and constraints: The represented genetic and exposure-history diversity was limited by the small number of donors. An anticipated effect of sequencing depth on clonotype sharing among donors was recognized.

Germline V lookup: CDR1 MNHEY, CDR2 SMNVEV (reference sequence). The CDR3 totals 14 residues. Trimming took 0 bases from V and 5 from J; bases not matched to a gene: 3. An assay was performed, and its level was deep. Ten immunoSEQ deep assay plates held the unsorted PBMC DNA. Data came from immunoSEQ multiplex PCR; TCRdb stores just in-frame clones and leaves some out. The table records over 400,000 clones, 81% of them present only once. To note about this clone: Its cognate antigen is unknown.

The chain employs TRBV27 and TRBJ1-2; 7 positions agree with TRBD1. The sequencing input was PBMCs. This clonotype was obtained from a woman aged 40 to 50 in good health. Some clones in this sample may be carry-over from other donors' samples. Here the CDR3 reads CASSLSGGAYGYTF. The CDR3 DNA reads as TGTGCCAGCAGTTTATCAGGGGGCGCTTATGGCTACACCTTC.